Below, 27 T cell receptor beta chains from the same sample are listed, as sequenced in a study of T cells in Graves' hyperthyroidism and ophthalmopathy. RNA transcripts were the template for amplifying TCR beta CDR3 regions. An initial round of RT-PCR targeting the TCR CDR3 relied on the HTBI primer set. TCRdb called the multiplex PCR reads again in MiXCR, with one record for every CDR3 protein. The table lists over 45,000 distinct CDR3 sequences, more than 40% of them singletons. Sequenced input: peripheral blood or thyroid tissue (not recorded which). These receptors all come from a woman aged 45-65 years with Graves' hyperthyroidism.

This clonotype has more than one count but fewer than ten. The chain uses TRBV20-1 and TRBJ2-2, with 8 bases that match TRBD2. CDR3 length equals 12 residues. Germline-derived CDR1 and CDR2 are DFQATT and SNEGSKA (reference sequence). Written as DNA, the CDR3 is TGCAGCGCCAGCGGGAGCACCGGGGAGCTGTTTTTT. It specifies CSASGSTGELFF.

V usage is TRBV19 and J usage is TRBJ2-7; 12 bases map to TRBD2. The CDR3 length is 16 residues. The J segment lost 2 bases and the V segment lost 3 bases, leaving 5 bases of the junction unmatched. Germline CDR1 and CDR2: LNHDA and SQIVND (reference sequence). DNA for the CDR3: TGTGCCAGTAGTATTACAGGACTAGCGGGGACCTACGAGCAGTACTTC. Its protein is CASSITGLAGTYEQYF.

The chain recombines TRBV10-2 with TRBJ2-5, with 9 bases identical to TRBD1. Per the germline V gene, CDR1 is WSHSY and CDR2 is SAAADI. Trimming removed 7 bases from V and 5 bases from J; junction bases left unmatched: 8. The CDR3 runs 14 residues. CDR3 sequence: CASIGQGPSETQYF. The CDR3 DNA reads TGCGCCAGCATTGGACAGGGGCCATCTGAGACCCAGTACTTC.

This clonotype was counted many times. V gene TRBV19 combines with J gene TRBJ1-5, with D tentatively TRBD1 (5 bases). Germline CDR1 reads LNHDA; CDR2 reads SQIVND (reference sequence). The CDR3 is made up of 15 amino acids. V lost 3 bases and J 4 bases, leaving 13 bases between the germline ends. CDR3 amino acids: CASSMSGRGNQPQHF. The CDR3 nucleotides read TGTGCCAGTAGTATGTCAGGGCGTGGGAATCAGCCCCAGCATTTT.

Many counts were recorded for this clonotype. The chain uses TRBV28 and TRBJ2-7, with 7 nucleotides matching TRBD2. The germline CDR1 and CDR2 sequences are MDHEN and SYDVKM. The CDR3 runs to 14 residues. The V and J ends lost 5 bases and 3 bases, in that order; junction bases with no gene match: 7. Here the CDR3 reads CASSPLANYYEQYF. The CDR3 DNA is TGTGCCAGCAGTCCACTAGCGAACTACTACGAGCAGTACTTC.

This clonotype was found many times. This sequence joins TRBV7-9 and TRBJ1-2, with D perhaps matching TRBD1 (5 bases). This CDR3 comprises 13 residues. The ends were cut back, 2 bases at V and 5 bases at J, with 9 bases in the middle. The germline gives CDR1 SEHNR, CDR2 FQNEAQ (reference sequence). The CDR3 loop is CASSLQGVYGYTF. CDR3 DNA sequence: TGTGCCAGCAGCTTACAGGGCGTATATGGCTACACCTTC. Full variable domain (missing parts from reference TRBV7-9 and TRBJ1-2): DTGVSQNPRHKITKRGQNVTFRCDPISEHNRLYWYRQTLGQGPEFLTYFQNEAQLEKSRLLSDRFSAERPKGSFSTLEIQRTEQGDSAMYLCASSLQGVYGYTFGSGTRLTVV.

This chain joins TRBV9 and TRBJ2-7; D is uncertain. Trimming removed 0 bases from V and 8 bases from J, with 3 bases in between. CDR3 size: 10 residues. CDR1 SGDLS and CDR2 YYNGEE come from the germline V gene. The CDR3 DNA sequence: TGTGCCAGCAGCGTAGATCAGCAGTACTTC. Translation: CASSVDQQYF. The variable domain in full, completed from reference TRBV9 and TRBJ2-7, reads DSGVTQTPKHLITATGQRVTLRCSPRSGDLSVYWYQQSLDQGLQFLIQYYNGEERAKGNILERFSAQQFPDLHSELNLSSLELGDSALYFCASSVDQQYFGPGTRLTVT.

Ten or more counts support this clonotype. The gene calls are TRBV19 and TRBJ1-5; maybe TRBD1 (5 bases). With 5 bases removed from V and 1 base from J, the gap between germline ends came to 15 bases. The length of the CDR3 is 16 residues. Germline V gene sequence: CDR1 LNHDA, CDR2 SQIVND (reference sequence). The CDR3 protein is CASSPPGPRSNQPQHF. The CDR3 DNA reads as TGTGCCAGTAGTCCACCGGGACCCAGGAGCAATCAGCCCCAGCATTTT.

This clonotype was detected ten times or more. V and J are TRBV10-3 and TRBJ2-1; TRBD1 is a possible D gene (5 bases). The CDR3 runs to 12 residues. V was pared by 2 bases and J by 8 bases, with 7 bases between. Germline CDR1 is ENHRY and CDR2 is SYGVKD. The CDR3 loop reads CAISEIGDEQFF. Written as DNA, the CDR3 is TGTGCCATCAGTGAGATAGGGGATGAGCAGTTCTTC.

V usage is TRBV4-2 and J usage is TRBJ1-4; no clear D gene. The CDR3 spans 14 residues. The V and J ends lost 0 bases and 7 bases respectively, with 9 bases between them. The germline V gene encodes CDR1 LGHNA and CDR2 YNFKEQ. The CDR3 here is CASSQDRESEKLFF. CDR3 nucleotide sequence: TGTGCCAGCAGCCAAGATAGGGAAAGTGAAAAACTGTTTTTT.

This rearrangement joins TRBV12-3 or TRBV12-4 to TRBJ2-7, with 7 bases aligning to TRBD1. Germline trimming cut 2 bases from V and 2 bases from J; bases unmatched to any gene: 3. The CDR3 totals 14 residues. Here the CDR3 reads CASSLRGTAYEQYF. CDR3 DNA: TGTGCCAGCAGTTTAAGGGGGACAGCCTACGAGCAGTACTTC.

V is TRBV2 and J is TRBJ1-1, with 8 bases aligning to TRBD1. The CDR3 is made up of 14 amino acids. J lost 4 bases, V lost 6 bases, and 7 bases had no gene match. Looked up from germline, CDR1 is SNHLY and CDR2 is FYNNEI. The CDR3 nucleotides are TGTGCCAGCAGAGCAGGACAGGGCATCACTGAAGCTTTCTTT. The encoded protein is CASRAGQGITEAFF.

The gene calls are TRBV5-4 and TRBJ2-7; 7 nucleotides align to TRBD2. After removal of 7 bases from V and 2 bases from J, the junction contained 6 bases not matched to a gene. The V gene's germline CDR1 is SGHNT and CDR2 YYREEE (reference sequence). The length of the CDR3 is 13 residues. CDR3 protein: CASCQGLAYEQYF. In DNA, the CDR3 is TGTGCCAGCTGCCAAGGACTAGCCTACGAGCAGTACTTC. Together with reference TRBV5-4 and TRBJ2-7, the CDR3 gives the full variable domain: ETGVTQSPTHLIKTRGQQVTLRCSSQSGHNTVSWYQQALGQGPQFIFQYYREEENGRGNFPPRFSGLQFPNYSSELNVNALELDDSALYLCASCQGLAYEQYFGPGTRLTVT.

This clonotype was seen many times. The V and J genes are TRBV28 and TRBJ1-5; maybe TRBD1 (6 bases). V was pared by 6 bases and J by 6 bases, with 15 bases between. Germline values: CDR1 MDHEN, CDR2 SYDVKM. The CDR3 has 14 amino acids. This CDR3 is CASSRERGRQPQHF. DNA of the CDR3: TGTGCCAGCAGCCGCGAACGGGGGCGTCAGCCCCAGCATTTT. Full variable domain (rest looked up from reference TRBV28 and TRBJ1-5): DVKVTQSSRYLVKRTGEKVFLECVQDMDHENMFWYRQDPGLGLRLIYFSYDVKMKEKGDIPEGYSVSREKKERFSLILESASTNQTSMYLCASSRERGRQPQHFGDGTRLSIL.

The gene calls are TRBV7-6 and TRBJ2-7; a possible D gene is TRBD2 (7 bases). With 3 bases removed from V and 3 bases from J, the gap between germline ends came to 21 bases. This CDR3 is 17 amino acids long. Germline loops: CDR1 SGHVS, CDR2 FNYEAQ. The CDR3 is CASSFPSAGEGGYEQYF. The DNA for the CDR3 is TGTGCCAGCAGCTTTCCGAGCGCAGGGGAGGGCGGCTACGAGCAGTACTTC.

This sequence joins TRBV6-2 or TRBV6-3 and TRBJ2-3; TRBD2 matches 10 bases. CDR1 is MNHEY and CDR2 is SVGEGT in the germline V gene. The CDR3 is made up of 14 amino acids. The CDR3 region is CASGLAARGGTQYF. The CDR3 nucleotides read TGTGCAAGCGGACTAGCGGCGAGGGGAGGTACGCAGTATTTT.

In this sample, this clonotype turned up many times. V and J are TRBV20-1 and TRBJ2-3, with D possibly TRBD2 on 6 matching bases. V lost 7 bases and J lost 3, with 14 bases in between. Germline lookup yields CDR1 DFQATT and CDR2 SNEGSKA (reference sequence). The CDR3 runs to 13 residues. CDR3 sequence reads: CSVGGRRTDTQYF. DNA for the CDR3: TGCAGTGTTGGAGGGAGGCGGACAGATACGCAGTATTTT.

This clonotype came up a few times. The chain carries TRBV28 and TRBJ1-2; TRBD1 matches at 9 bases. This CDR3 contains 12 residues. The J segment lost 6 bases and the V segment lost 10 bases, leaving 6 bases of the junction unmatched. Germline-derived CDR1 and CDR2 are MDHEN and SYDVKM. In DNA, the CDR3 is TGTGCCATTCCCGGGACAGGGAATGGCTACACCTTC. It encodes CAIPGTGNGYTF.

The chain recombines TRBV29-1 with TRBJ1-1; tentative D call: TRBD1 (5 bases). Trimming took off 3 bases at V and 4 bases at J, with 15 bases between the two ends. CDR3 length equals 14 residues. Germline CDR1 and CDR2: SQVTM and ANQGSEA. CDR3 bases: TGCAGCGTTGAGGGGAGGGACTATGGCACTGAAGCTTTCTTT. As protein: CSVEGRDYGTEAFF.

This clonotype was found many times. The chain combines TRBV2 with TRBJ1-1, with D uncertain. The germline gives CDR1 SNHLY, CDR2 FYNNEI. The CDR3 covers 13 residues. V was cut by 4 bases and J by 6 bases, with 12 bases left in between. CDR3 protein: CASSAEFYAEAFF. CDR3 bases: TGTGCCAGCAGTGCGGAGTTTTACGCTGAAGCTTTCTTT. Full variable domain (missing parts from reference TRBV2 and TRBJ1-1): EPEVTQTPSHQVTQMGQEVILRCVPISNHLYFYWYRQILGQKVEFLVSFYNNEISEKSEIFDDQFSVERPDGSNFTLKIRSTKLEDSAMYFCASSAEFYAEAFFGQGTRLTVV.

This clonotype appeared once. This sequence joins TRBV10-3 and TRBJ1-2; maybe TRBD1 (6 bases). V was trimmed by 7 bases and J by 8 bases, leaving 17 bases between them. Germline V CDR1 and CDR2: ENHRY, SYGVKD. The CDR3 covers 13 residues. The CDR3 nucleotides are TGTGCCATCACCTCCGGGACATGGGGCGGCTACACCTTC. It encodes CAITSGTWGGYTF.

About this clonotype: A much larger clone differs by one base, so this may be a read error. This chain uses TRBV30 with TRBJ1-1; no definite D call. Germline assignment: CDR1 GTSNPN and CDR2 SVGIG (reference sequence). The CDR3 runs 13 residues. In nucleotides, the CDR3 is TGTGCCTGGAGTGTAGAATTAAGCACTGGAGCTTTCTTT. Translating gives CAWSVELSTGAFF.

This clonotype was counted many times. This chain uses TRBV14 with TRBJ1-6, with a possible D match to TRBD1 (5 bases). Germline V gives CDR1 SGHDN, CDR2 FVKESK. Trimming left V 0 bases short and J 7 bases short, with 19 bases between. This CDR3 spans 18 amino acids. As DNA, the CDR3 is TGTGCCAGCAGCCAAGACCGCCCGGGCAGGGTATTCAATTCACCCCTCCACTTT. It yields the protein CASSQDRPGRVFNSPLHF.

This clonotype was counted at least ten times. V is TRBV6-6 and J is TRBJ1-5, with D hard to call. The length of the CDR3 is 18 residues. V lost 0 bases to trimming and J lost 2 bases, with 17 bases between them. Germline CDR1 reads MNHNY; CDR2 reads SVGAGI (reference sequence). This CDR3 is CASSYSAGFEIGNQPQHF. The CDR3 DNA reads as TGTGCCAGCAGTTACTCGGCGGGCTTTGAAATTGGCAATCAGCCCCAGCATTTT.

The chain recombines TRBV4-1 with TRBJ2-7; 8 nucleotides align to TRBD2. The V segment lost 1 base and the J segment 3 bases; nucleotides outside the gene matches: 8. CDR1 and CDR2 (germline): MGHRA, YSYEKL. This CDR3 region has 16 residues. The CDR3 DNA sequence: TGCGCCAGCAGCCAAGCCCTAGCGGGCATGGACTACGAGCAGTACTTC. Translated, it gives CASSQALAGMDYEQYF.

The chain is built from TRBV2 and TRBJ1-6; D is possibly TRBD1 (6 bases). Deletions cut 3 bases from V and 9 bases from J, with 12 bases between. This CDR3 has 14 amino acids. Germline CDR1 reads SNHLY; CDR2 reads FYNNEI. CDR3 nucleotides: TGTGCCAGCAGTGATGTACAGGGATTTTCACCCCTCCACTTT. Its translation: CASSDVQGFSPLHF.

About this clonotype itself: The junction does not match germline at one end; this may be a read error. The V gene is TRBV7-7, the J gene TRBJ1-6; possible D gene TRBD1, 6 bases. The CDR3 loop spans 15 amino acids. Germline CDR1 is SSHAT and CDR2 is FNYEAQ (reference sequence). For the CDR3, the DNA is TGTGCTAGCAGCCCAAACGGGGGCAAGAGTTCACCCCTCCACTTT. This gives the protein CASSPNGGKSSPLHF.